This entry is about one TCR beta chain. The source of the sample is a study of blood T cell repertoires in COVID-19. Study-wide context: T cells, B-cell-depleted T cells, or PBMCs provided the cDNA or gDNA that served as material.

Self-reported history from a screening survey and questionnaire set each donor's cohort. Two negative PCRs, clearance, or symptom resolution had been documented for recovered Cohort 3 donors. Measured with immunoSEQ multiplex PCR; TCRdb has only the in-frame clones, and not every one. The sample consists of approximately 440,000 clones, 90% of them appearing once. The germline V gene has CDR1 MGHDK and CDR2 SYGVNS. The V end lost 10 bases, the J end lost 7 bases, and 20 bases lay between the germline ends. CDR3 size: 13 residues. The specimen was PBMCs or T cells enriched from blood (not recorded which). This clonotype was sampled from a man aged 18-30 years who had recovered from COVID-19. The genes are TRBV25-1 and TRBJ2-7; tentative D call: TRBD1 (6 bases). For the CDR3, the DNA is TGTGCCACTAGCTACAGGGAACCCGGAGAGCAGTACTTC. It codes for CATSYREPGEQYF.